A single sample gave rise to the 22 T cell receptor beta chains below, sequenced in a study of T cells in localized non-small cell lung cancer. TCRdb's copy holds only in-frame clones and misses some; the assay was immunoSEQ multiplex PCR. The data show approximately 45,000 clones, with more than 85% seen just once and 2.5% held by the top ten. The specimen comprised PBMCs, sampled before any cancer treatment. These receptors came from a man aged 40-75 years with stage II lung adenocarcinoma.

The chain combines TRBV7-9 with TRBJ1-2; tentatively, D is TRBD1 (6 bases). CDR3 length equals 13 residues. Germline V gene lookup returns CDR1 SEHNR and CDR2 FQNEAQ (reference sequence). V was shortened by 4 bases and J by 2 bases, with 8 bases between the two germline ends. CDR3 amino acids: CASSSTGNYGYTF. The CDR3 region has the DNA TGTGCCAGCAGCTCGACAGGAAACTATGGCTACACCTTC.

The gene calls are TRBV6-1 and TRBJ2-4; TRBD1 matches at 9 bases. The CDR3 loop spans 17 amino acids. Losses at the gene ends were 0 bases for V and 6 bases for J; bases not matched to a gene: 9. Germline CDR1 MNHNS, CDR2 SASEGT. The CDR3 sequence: CASSEAWTGVNGNIQYF. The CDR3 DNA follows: TGTGCCAGCAGTGAAGCGTGGACAGGGGTGAATGGAAACATTCAGTACTTC.

DNA for the CDR3: TGTGCCAGCAGCCCCGACAGGGTGACAGCTTTCTTT. This sequence encodes CASSPDRVTAFF. V and J are TRBV5-4 and TRBJ1-1; 7 nucleotides align to TRBD1. V shed 4 bases and J 10 bases; nucleotides not matched to a gene: 7. CDR3 length equals 12 residues. From germline, CDR1 is SGHNT and CDR2 YYREEE (reference sequence).

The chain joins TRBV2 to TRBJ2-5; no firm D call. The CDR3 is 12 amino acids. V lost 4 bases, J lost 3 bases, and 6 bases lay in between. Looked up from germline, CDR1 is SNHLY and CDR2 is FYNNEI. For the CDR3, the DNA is TGTGCCAGCAGTGTTATGGAAGAGACCCAGTACTTC. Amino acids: CASSVMEETQYF.

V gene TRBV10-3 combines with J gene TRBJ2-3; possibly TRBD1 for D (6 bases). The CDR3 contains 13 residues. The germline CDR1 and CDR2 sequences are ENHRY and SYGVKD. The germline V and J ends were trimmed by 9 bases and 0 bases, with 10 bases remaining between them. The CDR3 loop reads CAIGQISTDTQYF. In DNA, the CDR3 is TGTGCCATTGGACAGATAAGCACAGATACGCAGTATTTT.

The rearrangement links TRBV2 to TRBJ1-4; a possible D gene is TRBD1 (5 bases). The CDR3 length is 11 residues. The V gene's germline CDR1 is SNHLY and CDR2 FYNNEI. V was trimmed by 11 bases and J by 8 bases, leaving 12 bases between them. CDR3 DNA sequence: TGTGCCGGGGGAGTAGAGGAAAAACTGTTTTTT. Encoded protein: CAGGVEEKLFF.

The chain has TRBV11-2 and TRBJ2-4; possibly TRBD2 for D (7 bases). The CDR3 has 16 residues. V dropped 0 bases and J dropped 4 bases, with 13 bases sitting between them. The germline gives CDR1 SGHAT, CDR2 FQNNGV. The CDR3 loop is CASSLDPGGLKNIQYF. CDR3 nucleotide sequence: TGTGCCAGCAGCTTAGACCCCGGGGGGCTTAAAAACATTCAGTACTTC.

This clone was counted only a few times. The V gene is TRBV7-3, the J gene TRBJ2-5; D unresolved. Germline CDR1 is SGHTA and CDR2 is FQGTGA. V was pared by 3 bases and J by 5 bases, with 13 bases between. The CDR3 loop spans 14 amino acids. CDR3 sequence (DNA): TGTGCCAGCAGCTTCCAGCCAGCGTCGGAGACCCAGTACTTC. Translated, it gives CASSFQPASETQYF.

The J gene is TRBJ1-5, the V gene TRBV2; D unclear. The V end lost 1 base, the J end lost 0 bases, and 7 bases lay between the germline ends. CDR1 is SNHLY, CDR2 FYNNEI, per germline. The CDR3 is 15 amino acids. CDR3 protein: CASSEGRISNQPQHF. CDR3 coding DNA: TGTGCCAGCAGTGAAGGACGGATTAGCAATCAGCCCCAGCATTTT.

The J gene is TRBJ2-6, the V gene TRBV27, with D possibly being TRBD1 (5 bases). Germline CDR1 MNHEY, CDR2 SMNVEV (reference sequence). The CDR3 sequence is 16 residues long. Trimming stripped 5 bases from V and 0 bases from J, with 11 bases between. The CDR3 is CASSPTGYSGANVLTF. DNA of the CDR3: TGTGCCAGCAGTCCAACAGGCTACTCTGGGGCCAACGTCCTGACTTTC.

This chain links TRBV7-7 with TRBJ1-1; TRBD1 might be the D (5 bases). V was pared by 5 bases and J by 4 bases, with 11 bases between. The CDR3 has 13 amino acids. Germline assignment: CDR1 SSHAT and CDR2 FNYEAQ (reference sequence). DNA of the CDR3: TGTGCCAGCAGCCCCTCGGACACCACTGAAGCTTTCTTT. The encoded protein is CASSPSDTTEAFF. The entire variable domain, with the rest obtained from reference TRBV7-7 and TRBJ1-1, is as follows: GAGVSQSPRYKVTKRGQDVTLRCDPISSHATLYWYQQALGQGPEFLTYFNYEAQPDKSGLPSDRFSAERPEGSISTLTIQRTEQRDSAMYRCASSPSDTTEAFFGQGTRLTVV.

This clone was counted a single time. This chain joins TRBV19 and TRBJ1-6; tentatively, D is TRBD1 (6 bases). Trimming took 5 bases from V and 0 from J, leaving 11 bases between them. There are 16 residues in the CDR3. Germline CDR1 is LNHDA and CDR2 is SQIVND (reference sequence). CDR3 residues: CASSSTGTSYNSPLHF. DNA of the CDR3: TGTGCCAGTAGTTCAACAGGGACCTCCTATAATTCACCCCTCCACTTT.

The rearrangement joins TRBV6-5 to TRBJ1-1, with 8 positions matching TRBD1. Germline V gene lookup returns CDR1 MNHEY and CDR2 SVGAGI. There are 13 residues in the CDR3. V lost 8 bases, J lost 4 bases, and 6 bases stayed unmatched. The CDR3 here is CASGYRGSTEAFF. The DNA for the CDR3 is TGTGCCAGCGGGTACAGGGGGAGCACTGAAGCTTTCTTT.

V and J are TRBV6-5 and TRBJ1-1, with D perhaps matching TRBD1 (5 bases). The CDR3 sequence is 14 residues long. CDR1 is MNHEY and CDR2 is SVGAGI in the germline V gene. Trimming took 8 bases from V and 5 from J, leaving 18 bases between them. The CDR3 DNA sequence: TGTGCCAGCGAATCAAATAGGGGAGGAACTGAAGCTTTCTTT. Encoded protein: CASESNRGGTEAFF.

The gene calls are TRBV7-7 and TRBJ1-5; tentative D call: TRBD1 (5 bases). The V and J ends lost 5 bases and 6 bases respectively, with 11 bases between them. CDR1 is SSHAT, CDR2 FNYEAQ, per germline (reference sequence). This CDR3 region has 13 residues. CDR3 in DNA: TGTGCCAGCAGCCAGCAGGGTGCTCAGCCCCAGCATTTT. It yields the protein CASSQQGAQPQHF. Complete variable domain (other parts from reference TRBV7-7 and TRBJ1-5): GAGVSQSPRYKVTKRGQDVTLRCDPISSHATLYWYQQALGQGPEFLTYFNYEAQPDKSGLPSDRFSAERPEGSISTLTIQRTEQRDSAMYRCASSQQGAQPQHFGDGTRLSIL.

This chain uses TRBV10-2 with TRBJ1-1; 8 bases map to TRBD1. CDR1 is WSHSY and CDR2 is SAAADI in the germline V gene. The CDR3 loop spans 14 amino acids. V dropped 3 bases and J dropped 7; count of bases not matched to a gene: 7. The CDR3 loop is CASSDDRGLHEAFF. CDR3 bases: TGCGCCAGCAGTGATGACAGGGGTCTCCATGAAGCTTTCTTT.

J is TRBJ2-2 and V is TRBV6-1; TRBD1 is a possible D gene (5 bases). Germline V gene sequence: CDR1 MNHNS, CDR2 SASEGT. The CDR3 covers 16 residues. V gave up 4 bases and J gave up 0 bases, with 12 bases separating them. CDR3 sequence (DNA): TGTGCCAGCAGTGCGGCGTCAGGGTCGAACACCGGGGAGCTGTTTTTT. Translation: CASSAASGSNTGELFF.

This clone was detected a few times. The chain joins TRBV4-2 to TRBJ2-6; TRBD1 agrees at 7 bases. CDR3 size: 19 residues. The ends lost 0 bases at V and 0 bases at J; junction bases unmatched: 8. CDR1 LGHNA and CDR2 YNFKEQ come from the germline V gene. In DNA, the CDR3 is TGTGCCAGCAGCCAAGAAGGACAGGTTCTCGCCTCTGGGGCCAACGTCCTGACTTTC. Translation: CASSQEGQVLASGANVLTF.

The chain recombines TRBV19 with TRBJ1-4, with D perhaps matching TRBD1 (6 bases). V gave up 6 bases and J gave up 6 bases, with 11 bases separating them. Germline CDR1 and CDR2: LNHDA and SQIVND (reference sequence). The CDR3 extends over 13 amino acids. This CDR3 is CASRGGGHEKLFF. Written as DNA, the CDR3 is TGTGCCAGTAGAGGAGGGGGGCATGAAAAACTGTTTTTT.

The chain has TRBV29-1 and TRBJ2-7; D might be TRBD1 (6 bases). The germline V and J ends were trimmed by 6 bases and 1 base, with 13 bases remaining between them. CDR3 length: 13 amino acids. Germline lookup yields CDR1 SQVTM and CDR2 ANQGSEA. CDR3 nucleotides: TGCAGCGTCATGGACAGTTTATCCTACGAGCAGTACTTC. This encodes CSVMDSLSYEQYF.

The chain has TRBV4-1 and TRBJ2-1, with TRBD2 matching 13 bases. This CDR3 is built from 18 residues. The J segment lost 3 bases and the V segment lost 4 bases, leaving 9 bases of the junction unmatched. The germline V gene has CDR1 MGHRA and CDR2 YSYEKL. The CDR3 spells CASSRRTSGGANYNEQFF. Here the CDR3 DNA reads TGCGCCAGCAGCCGAAGAACTAGCGGGGGGGCCAACTACAATGAGCAGTTCTTC.

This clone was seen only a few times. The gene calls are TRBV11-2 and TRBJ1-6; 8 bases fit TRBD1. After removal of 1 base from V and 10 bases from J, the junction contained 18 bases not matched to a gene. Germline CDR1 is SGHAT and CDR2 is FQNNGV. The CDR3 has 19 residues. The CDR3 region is CASSLALWTGLGPKSPLHF. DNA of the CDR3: TGTGCCAGCAGCTTAGCCCTATGGACAGGGTTAGGTCCCAAATCACCCCTCCACTTT.